Listed here are 5 T cell receptor beta chains from one sample, sequenced in a study of blood T cells in healthy people across ages. PCR was performed a second time for about 7 to 12 cycles using a sample-barcoded 5' primer and a J-beta primer mix. TCRdb redid the calling of the 5' RACE reads with MiXCR, one entry per CDR3 protein. The table includes fewer than 1.5 million distinct CDR3 sequences, 42% detected once. The sample consisted of blood. These receptors came from a woman younger than 30 in good health.

The chain employs TRBV5-5 and TRBJ2-2; TRBD2 might be the D (6 bases). The germline gives CDR1 SGHKS, CDR2 YYEKEE (reference sequence). With 4 bases removed from V and 0 bases from J, the gap between germline ends came to 13 bases. The CDR3 is 16 amino acids. CDR3 coding DNA: TGTGCCAGCAGCCGGGATAGCGGATCGAACACCGGGGAGCTGTTTTTT. The encoded protein is CASSRDSGSNTGELFF. Looking up the rest from reference TRBV5-5 and TRBJ2-2 gives the full variable domain: DAGVTQSPTHLIKTRGQQVTLRCSPISGHKSVSWYQQVLGQGPQFIFQYYEKEERGRGNFPDRFSARQFPNYSSELNVNALLLGDSALYLCASSRDSGSNTGELFFGEGSRLTVL.

The chain has TRBV15 and TRBJ2-7; the D gene is possibly TRBD2 (6 bases). The last part of the DNA fits TRBJ2-4 better; the J call may be wrong. Germline CDR1 reads LNHNV; CDR2 reads YYDKDF (reference sequence). The CDR3 covers 14 residues. The DNA of the CDR3 is TGTGCCACCAGCATGCGGGAAGCCAAAAACATTCAGTACTTC. Amino acid sequence: CATSMREAKNIQYF.

The chain employs TRBV20-1 and TRBJ2-7; possibly TRBD2 for D (6 bases). The CDR3 spans 14 residues. Germline CDR1 DFQATT, CDR2 SNEGSKA (reference sequence). With 3 bases removed from V and 7 bases from J, the gap between germline ends came to 19 bases. CDR3 region: CSARVPRGSGEQYF. The DNA of the CDR3 is TGCAGTGCTAGGGTCCCCCGGGGGTCGGGAGAGCAGTACTTC.

This clonotype was counted between two and nine times. The V gene is TRBV7-3, the J gene TRBJ1-1; D is uncertain. This CDR3 comprises 13 residues. Germline V gene data show CDR1 as SGHTA and CDR2 as FQGTGA. V was trimmed by 5 bases and J by 0 bases, leaving 7 bases between them. CDR3 residues: CASSQNMNTEAFF. Written as DNA, the CDR3 is TGTGCCAGCAGCCAGAACATGAACACTGAAGCTTTCTTT.

There are a few counts of this clonotype. The V gene is TRBV5-1, the J gene TRBJ2-1; TRBD1 might be the D (5 bases). The CDR3 spans 15 residues. Germline V gene sequence: CDR1 SGHRS, CDR2 YFSETQ. Trimming took 0 bases from V and 10 from J, leaving 17 bases between them. The CDR3 DNA reads TGCGCCAGCAGCTTGGCATGGGGCGCGGCGGAAGAGCAGTTCTTC. Amino acid sequence: CASSLAWGAAEEQFF. Looking up the rest from reference TRBV5-1 and TRBJ2-1 gives the full variable domain: KAGVTQTPRYLIKTRGQQVTLSCSPISGHRSVSWYQQTPGQGLQFLFEYFSETQRNKGNFPGRFSGRQFSNSRSEMNVSTLELGDSALYLCASSLAWGAAEEQFFGPGTRLTVL.